This T cell receptor beta chain was identified during a study of post-analysis software for immune sequencing data (dated by TCRdb to the mid-2010s). For context, the study as a whole: The recorded disease courses included relapsing-remitting, secondary progressive and progressive-relapsing multiple sclerosis, and some patients had no subtype annotation. The patient repertoires were set against 11 previously published healthy control repertoires from donors whose ages ranged from roughly 6 to 27 years. A subset of samples was prepared in parallel using single-end sample barcoding, then pooled and co-amplified after Illumina adapter ligation.

The research as a whole found: Patients showed significantly higher frequencies than controls for a handful of TRBV segments, among them TRBV5-6, TRBV5-1 and TRBV20-1. The multiple sclerosis patient group was slightly younger than the control group. Direct clustering with F measure showed strong co-clustering of samples prepared in the same batch, prompting a batch-effect correction. Multiple sclerosis patients had significantly lower normalized Chao1 diversity than controls, a result that suggests substantial peripheral T-cell clonal expansion.

Receptor amplification or capture employed PCR. The reads were generated on an Illumina HiSeq 2500. Unique molecular identifiers were incorporated into TCR beta cDNA libraries to reduce PCR and sequencing biases. Roughly 0.5 million cDNA molecules were obtained per 1 to 10 million input T cells, so each molecule approximated one T cell. The patient libraries were prepared and sequenced using the same protocol as the earlier healthy control dataset. Within a given batch, samples were prepared together, multiplexed and sequenced on the same HiSeq lane. The authors' analysis ran thus. MIGEC handled the raw barcoded reads, throwing out single-read molecular identifier groups before consensus assembly and CDR3 extraction. Clonotype tables were post-analysed with VDJtools, and diversity was normalized by down-sampling all datasets to the smallest sample size. To correct batch-related cross-sample contamination, repertoire overlap clustering matched CDR3 amino acid sequences but not nucleotide sequences. The raw public reads went through TCRdb reprocessing: fastp at Q25, MiXCR clone calling, in-frame beta chains kept. Merged by CDR3 protein, the rows form single entries marked with the most common genes and DNA. The V and J calls reflect TCRdb's pipeline rather than the authors' work. Counted in this sample were hundreds of thousands of distinct CDR3 sequences; approximately 60% of them appeared once. In total, the top ten clones hold roughly 10% of the sample.

Concerning this clonotype itself: Its specific antigen is unknown. No base qualities exist here, and no much larger clone lies one base off it.

V is trimmed back by 3 bases and J by 6 bases, and the junction contains 4 bases that no gene match accounts for. For CDR1 and CDR2, the germline V gene lists KGHSH and LQKENI. There are 13 amino acids in the CDR3, from cysteine to phenylalanine inclusive. The CDR3 DNA has 39 bases and is translated from base 1. To demonstrate the VDJtools post-analysis software, TCR beta repertoires were profiled from the peripheral blood of roughly 14 young patients with multiple sclerosis. The multiple sclerosis patients were children and adolescents between roughly 6 and 16 years of age. The source is a girl aged 2 to 10 with multiple sclerosis. The chain is made from TRBV18 and TRBJ1-1; TRBD1 fits 7 bases in the junction. Sequenced input: blood. The DNA sequence reads TGTGCCAGCTCACCCCGTGACAGGGCTGAAGCTTTCTTT. Translation gives CASSPRDRAEAFF.